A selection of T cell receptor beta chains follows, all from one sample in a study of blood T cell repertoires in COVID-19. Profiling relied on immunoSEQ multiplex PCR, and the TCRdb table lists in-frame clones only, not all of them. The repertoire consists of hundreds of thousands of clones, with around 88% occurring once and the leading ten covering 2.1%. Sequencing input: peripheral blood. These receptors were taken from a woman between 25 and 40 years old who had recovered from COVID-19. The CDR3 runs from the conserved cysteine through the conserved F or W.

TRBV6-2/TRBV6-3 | CASSYWLAGDTQYF
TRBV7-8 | CASSRAGATYEQYF
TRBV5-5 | CASSFAYEQYF
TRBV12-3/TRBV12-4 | CASSSGENIQYF
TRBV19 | CASSLGQGVSGYGYTF
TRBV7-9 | CASSLEQYNSPLHF
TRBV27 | CASRSEREITGELFF
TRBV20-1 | CSARGLALSEQYF
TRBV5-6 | CASSSTHNSPLHF
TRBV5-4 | CASSLRGGSTGELFF
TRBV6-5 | CASSRQGAYGYTF
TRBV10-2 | CASSESPSGDYEQYF
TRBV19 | CASSNLFDSEAFF
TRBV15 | CATRGDARSHQPQHF
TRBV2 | CASRANRGGEGYTF
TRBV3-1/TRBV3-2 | CASSQGGDQPQHF
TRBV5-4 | CASSLEPGQNTEAFF
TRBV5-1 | CASSLTGNYNSPLHF
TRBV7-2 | CASSLERGLVYF